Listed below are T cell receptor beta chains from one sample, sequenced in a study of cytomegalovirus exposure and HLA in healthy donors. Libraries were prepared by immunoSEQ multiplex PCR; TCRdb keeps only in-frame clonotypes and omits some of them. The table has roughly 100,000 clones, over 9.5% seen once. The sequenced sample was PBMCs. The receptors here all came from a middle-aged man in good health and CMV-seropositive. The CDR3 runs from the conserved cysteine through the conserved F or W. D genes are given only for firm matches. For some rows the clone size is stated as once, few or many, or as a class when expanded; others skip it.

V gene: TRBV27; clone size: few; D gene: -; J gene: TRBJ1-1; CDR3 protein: CASSFYPRGIPEAFF; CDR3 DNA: TGTGCCAGCAGTTTCTATCCCAGGGGAATCCCTGAAGCTTTCTTT
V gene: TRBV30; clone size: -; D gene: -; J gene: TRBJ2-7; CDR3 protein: CAWARAPPTAEQYF; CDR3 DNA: TGTGCCTGGGCCAGGGCCCCCCCGACGGCCGAGCAGTACTTC
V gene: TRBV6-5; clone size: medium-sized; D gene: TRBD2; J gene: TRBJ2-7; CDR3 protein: CASSPQAGGSYEQYF; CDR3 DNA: TGTGCCAGCAGTCCCCAAGCGGGAGGGTCCTACGAGCAGTACTTC
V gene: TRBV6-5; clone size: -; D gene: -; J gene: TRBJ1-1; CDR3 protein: CASSYSPQGMGTEAFF; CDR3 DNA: TGTGCCAGCAGTTACTCGCCCCAGGGCATGGGGACTGAAGCTTTCTTT
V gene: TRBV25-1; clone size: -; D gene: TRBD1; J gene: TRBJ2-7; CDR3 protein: CASSDSGTGAFEQYF; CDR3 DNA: TGTGCCAGCAGTGATTCCGGGACAGGGGCTTTCGAGCAGTACTTC
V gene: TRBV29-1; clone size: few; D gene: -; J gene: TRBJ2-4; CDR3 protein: CSVGWWGGGKTAKNIQYF; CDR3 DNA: TGCAGCGTTGGATGGTGGGGAGGCGGTAAAACAGCCAAAAACATTCAGTACTTC
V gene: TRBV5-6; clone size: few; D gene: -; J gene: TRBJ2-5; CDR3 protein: CASSLDSSGETQYF; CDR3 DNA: TGTGCCAGCAGCTTGGATAGTAGCGGAGAGACCCAGTACTTC
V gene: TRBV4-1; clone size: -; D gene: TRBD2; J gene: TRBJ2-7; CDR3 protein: CASSQERRTSGHAEQYF; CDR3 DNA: TGCGCCAGCAGCCAAGAAAGGAGGACTAGCGGACATGCCGAGCAGTACTTC
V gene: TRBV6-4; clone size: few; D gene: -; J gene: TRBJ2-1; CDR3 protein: CASSEGAEPYNEQFF; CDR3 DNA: TGTGCCAGCAGTGAGGGAGCGGAGCCCTACAATGAGCAGTTCTTC
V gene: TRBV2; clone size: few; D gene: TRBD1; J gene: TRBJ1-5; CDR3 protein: CASSRTGRNQPQHF; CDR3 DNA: TGTGCCAGCAGTAGGACAGGGCGCAATCAGCCCCAGCATTTT
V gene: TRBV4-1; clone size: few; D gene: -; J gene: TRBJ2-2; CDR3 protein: CASSREVRGELFF; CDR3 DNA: TGCGCCAGCAGCCGGGAGGTTCGCGGGGAGCTGTTTTTT
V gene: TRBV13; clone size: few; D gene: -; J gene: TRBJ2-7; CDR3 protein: CASSPQRDSITYEQYF; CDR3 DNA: TGTGCCAGCAGCCCACAACGGGACTCAATAACCTACGAGCAGTACTTC
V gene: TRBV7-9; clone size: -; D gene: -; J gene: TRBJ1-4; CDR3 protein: CASSLPGGSRNEKLFF; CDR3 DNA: TGTGCCAGCAGCTTACCGGGGGGTTCCCGTAATGAAAAACTGTTTTTT
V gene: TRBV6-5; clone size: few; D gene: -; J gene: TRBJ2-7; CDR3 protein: CASSLGTSSYEQYF; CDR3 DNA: TGTGCCAGCAGTTTAGGGACATCCTCCTACGAGCAGTACTTC
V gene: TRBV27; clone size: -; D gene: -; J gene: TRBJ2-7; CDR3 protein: CASSLRPPSYEQYF; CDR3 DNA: TGTGCCAGCAGTTTGAGGCCACCCTCCTACGAGCAGTACTTC
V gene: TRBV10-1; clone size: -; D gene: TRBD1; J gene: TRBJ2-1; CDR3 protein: CASSEGTGSYNEQFF; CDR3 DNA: TGCGCCAGCAGCGAAGGGACAGGGTCCTACAATGAGCAGTTCTTC
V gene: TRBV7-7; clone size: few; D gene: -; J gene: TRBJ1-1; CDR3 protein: CASSPSMNTEAFF; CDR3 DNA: TGTGCTAGCAGCCCGAGCATGAACACTGAAGCTTTCTTT
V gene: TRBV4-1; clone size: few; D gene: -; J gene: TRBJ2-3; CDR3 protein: CASSQEGGGHRGDTQYF; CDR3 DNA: TGCGCCAGCAGCCAAGAAGGCGGGGGACACCGGGGAGATACGCAGTATTTT
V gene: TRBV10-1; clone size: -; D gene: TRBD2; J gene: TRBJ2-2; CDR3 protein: CASSARTSGRRTGELFF; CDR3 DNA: TGCGCCAGCAGTGCGCGGACTAGCGGGAGACGAACCGGGGAGCTGTTTTTT
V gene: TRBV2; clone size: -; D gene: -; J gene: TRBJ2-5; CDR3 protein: CASRDSLGTQYF; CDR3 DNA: TGTGCCAGCAGGGACAGCTTGGGGACCCAGTACTTC
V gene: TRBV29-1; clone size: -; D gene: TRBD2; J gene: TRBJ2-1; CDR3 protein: CSVEIGFGTSGYNEQFF; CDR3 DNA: TGCAGCGTTGAAATAGGCTTTGGGACTAGCGGATACAATGAGCAGTTCTTC
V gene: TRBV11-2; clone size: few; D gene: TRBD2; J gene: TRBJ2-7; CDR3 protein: CASSPFSGGHSYEQYF; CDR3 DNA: TGTGCCAGCAGTCCCTTTTCGGGAGGCCATTCCTACGAGCAGTACTTC
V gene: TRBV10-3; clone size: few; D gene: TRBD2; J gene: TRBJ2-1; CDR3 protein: CAVKAGGISYNEQFF; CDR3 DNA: TGTGCCGTCAAAGCGGGAGGGATATCCTACAATGAGCAGTTCTTC
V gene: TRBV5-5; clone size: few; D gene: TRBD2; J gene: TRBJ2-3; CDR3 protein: CASSPQDSGSTDTQYF; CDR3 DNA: TGTGCCAGCAGCCCGCAGGATAGCGGGAGTACAGATACGCAGTATTTT
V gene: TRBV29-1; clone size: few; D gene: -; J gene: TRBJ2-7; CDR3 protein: CSVVANSYEQYF; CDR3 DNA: TGCAGCGTTGTCGCTAACTCCTACGAGCAGTACTTC
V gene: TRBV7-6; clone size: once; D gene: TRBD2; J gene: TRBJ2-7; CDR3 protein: CASSLAPGSAGGPYEQYF; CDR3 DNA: TGTGCCAGCAGCTTAGCACCGGGGTCGGCGGGAGGGCCTTACGAGCAGTACTTC
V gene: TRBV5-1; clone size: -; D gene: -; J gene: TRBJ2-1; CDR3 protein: CASSSGRNEQFF; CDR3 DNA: TGCGCCAGCAGCAGCGGACGGAATGAGCAGTTCTTC
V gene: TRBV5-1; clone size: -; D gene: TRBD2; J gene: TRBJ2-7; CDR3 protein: CASSSEAGGYLEQYF; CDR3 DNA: TGCGCCAGCAGCTCGGAAGCGGGAGGTTACCTGGAGCAGTACTTC
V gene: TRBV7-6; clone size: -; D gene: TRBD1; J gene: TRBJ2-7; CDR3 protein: CASSLGTGAREQYF; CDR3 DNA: TGTGCCAGCAGCCTCGGGACAGGGGCGAGGGAGCAGTACTTC
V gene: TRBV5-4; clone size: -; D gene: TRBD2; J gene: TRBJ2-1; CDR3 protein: CASSTTSGSRDEQFF; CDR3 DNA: TGTGCCAGCAGCACGACTAGCGGGAGTAGGGATGAGCAGTTCTTC
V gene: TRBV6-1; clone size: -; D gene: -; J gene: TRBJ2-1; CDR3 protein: CASEVTPSYNEQFF; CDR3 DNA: TGTGCCAGCGAGGTTACCCCCTCCTACAATGAGCAGTTCTTC
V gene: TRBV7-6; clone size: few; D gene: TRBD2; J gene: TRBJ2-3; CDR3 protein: CASSLWREDTSTDTQYF; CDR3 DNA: TGTGCCAGCAGCTTATGGCGGGAGGACACTAGCACAGATACGCAGTATTTT
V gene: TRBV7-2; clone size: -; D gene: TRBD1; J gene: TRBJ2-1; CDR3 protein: CASRRTGVRNEQFF; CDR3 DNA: TGTGCCAGCAGGCGGACAGGGGTAAGGAATGAGCAGTTCTTC
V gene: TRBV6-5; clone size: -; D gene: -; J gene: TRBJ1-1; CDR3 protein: CASSYSEGGVAFF; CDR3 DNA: TGTGCCAGCAGTTACTCCGAGGGAGGGGTTGCTTTCTTT
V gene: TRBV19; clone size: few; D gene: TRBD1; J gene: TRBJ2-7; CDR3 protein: CASRDRDYEQYF; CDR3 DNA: TGTGCCAGTAGGGACAGGGACTACGAGCAGTACTTC
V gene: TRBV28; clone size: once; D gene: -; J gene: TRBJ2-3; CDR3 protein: CASSFRGTGESNTQYF; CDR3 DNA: TGTGCCAGCAGCTTCCGTGGGACTGGAGAGTCGAATACGCAGTATTTT
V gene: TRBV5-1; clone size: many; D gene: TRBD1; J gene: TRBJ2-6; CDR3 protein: CASSIETGGSGANVLTF; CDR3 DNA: TGCGCCAGCAGCATCGAGACAGGGGGGTCTGGGGCCAACGTCCTGACTTTC
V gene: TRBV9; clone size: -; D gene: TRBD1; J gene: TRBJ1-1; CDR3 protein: CASSVGGQANTEAFF; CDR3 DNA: TGTGCCAGCAGCGTAGGAGGACAGGCGAACACTGAAGCTTTCTTT
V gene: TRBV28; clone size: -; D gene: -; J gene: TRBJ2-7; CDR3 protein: CASSQNYEQYF; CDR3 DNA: TGTGCCAGCAGTCAGAACTACGAGCAGTACTTC
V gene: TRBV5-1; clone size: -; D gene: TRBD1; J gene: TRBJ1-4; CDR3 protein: CASSKGQGGEKLFF; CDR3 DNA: TGCGCCAGCAGCAAGGGGCAGGGGGGAGAAAAACTGTTTTTT
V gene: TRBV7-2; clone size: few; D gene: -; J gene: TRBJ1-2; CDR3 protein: CASSLDTGITNYGYTF; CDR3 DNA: TGTGCCAGCAGCTTAGACACAGGGATTACTAACTATGGCTACACCTTC
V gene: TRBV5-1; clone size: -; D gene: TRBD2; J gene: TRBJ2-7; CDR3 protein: CASSLSGSSFEQYF; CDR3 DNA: TGCGCCAGCAGCCTTAGCGGGAGCAGTTTTGAGCAGTACTTC
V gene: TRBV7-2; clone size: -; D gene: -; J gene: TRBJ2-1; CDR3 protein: CASSSLQGRSYNEQFF; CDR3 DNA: TGTGCCAGCAGCAGTCTACAGGGAAGGTCCTACAATGAGCAGTTCTTC
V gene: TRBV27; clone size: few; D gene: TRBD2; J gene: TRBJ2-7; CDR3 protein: CASSLAGGPYEQYF; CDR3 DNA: TGTGCCAGCAGTCTAGCGGGAGGCCCCTACGAGCAGTACTTC